A single sample gave rise to the 10 T cell receptor beta chains below, sequenced in a study of blood T cell repertoires in COVID-19. TCRdb's table, derived via immunoSEQ multiplex PCR, lists solely in-frame clones and lacks some. This sample has more than 35,000 clones, with around 90% found just once. Material for sequencing was peripheral blood. Receptors were obtained from a woman aged 25 to 45 in a cohort sampled during active COVID-19.

The genes are TRBV5-1 and TRBJ2-7; D is unresolved. The germline V and J ends were trimmed by 0 bases and 4 bases, with 11 bases remaining between them. CDR1 and CDR2 from the germline V gene are SGHRS and YFSETQ. The CDR3 extends over 14 amino acids. DNA for the CDR3: TGCGCCAGCAGCTTGGACCCCATGCGGTACGAGCAGTACTTC. Its protein product is CASSLDPMRYEQYF.

The V gene is TRBV7-3, the J gene TRBJ2-1, with 8 bases identical to TRBD2. With 0 bases clipped from V and 6 bases from J, the junction kept 1 base outside the gene matches. This CDR3 is 14 amino acids long. The germline CDR1 and CDR2 sequences are SGHTA and FQGTGA. This CDR3 is CASSLTREANEQFF. The DNA of the CDR3 is TGTGCCAGCAGCTTAACGCGGGAGGCCAATGAGCAGTTCTTC.

The rearrangement joins TRBV24-1 to TRBJ2-1; the D gene is possibly TRBD2 (5 bases). This CDR3 contains 13 residues. Germline V gives CDR1 KGHDR, CDR2 SFDVKD. Trimming pared 0 bases from V and 9 bases from J, leaving 8 bases between. In DNA form, the CDR3 reads TGTGCCACCAGTGATTTGATGGAGGTTGAGCAGTTCTTC. This gives the protein CATSDLMEVEQFF.

The chain carries TRBV3-1 (or the pseudogene TRBV3-2) and TRBJ1-3; D gene unclear. Germline V gene data show CDR1 as LGHDT and CDR2 as YNNKEL (reference sequence). The CDR3 loop spans 16 amino acids. The germline V and J ends were trimmed by 1 base and 4 bases, with 14 bases remaining between them. The CDR3 spells CASSQGLPSGGNTIYF. The CDR3 bases are TGTGCCAGCAGCCAAGGGTTACCGTCCGGGGGAAACACCATATATTTT.

The chain combines TRBV5-1 with TRBJ2-1, with D perhaps matching TRBD1 (6 bases). The CDR3 contains 15 residues. Per the germline V gene, CDR1 is SGHRS and CDR2 is YFSETQ. Trimming shortened V by 4 bases and J by 3 bases, and 14 bases separated the two germline ends. CDR3 in DNA: TGCGCCAGCAGCCCAGGGGTTACTGGCTACAATGAGCAGTTCTTC. Translating it yields CASSPGVTGYNEQFF.

V gene TRBV24-1 combines with J gene TRBJ2-3; 9 nucleotides align to TRBD2. Germline CDR1 is KGHDR and CDR2 is SFDVKD. The CDR3 runs 16 residues. V lost 4 bases to trimming and J lost 2 bases; unmatched junction nucleotides: 6. CDR3 coding DNA: TGTGCCACCAGTGAGTCCGGGACTAGCAACACAGATACGCAGTATTTT. It translates to CATSESGTSNTDTQYF.

The genes are TRBV11-2 and TRBJ2-7, with D unresolved. Germline CDR1 SGHAT, CDR2 FQNNGV. The CDR3 is 12 amino acids. Trimming stripped 5 bases from V and 4 bases from J, with 9 bases between. In DNA, the CDR3 is TGTGCCAGCAGCACCCAAGCGTACGAGCAGTACTTC. Its translation is CASSTQAYEQYF.

V is TRBV2 and J is TRBJ1-5; 7 bases line up with TRBD1. Germline lookup yields CDR1 SNHLY and CDR2 FYNNEI. The CDR3 runs to 15 residues. V lost 2 bases and J lost 10; bases outside the gene matches: 11. The CDR3 DNA reads TGTGCCAGCAGTGAATCAGGGACAGAAATCAGCCCCCAGCATTTT. Translated, it gives CASSESGTEISPQHF. Looking up the rest from reference TRBV2 and TRBJ1-5 gives the full variable domain: EPEVTQTPSHQVTQMGQEVILRCVPISNHLYFYWYRQILGQKVEFLVSFYNNEISEKSEIFDDQFSVERPDGSNFTLKIRSTKLEDSAMYFCASSESGTEISPQHFGDGTRLSIL.

The chain carries TRBV12-3 or TRBV12-4 and TRBJ2-7, with D possibly TRBD1 on 5 matching bases. The CDR3 is 13 residues long. Trimming took 7 bases from V and 2 from J, leaving 12 bases between them. CDR3 protein: CASTLGRAYEQYF. The DNA for the CDR3 is TGTGCCAGCACTCTGGGCAGGGCCTACGAGCAGTACTTC.

The chain uses TRBV29-1 and TRBJ1-2; D possibly corresponds to TRBD1 (6 bases). Germline V gene sequence: CDR1 SQVTM, CDR2 ANQGSEA. V lost 3 bases and J 8 bases, leaving 10 bases between the germline ends. This CDR3 is built from 11 residues. CDR3 loop: CSVDYREGYTF. The CDR3 coding sequence is TGCAGCGTTGATTACAGGGAGGGCTACACCTTC.